A selection of T cell receptor beta chains follows, all from one sample in a study of T-cell memory formation after mild COVID-19. TCRdb passed the 5' RACE reads through MiXCR, listing each CDR3 protein once. The data show about 540,000 distinct CDR3 sequences, about a fifth seen once. The sequenced material came from PBMCs or a T cell subset sorted from them (not recorded which). The receptors were sampled from an adult woman who had mild COVID-19 (a few samples of this study predate the infection). Cell type and time point are not known. CDR3s include the opening cysteine and the closing phenylalanine or tryptophan. D genes are given only for firm matches. Where a row states a size, it is once, few, many or the class of an expanded clone; other rows omit it.

TRBD1 | TRBJ1-3 | - | TRBV4-1 | CASSQFRDSEAGNTIYF | TGCGCCAGCAGCCAATTCCGGGACAGTGAAGCTGGAAACACCATATATTTT
- | TRBJ2-3 | - | TRBV4-1 | CASSHNDKRSTDTQYF | TGCGCCAGCAGCCATAACGACAAGCGGAGCACAGATACGCAGTATTTT
- | TRBJ1-5 | few | TRBV7-2 | CASSFVLGAGQPQHF | TGTGCCAGCAGCTTTGTGTTGGGTGCCGGGCAGCCCCAGCATTTT
- | TRBJ1-1 | few | TRBV5-1 | CASSAWDGSNTEAFF | TGCGCCAGCAGCGCCTGGGACGGATCGAACACTGAAGCTTTCTTT
- | TRBJ2-1 | - | TRBV24-1 | CATSDFTRGGNEQFF | TGTGCCACCAGTGATTTTACTCGGGGAGGCAATGAGCAGTTCTTC
- | TRBJ1-6 | - | TRBV12-3/TRBV12-4 | CASTTSSYNSPLHF | TGTGCCAGCACGACGAGCTCCTATAATTCACCCCTCCACTTT
- | TRBJ2-1 | once | TRBV11-2 | CASSLDLGGEFF | TGTGCCAGCAGCTTAGATCTTGGGGGCGAGTTCTTC
TRBD1 | TRBJ1-1 | - | TRBV5-1 | CASSTGTGDTEAFF | TGCGCCAGCAGCACCGGGACAGGGGACACTGAAGCTTTCTTT
- | TRBJ2-6 | many | TRBV11-2 | CASSFNRAGANVLTF | TGTGCCAGCAGCTTTAACAGGGCTGGGGCCAACGTCCTGACTTTC
TRBD2 | TRBJ2-3 | few | TRBV7-9 | CASSALAGTTSTDTQYF | TGTGCCAGCAGCGCCCTAGCGGGGACCACTAGCACAGATACGCAGTATTTT
- | TRBJ1-3 | few | TRBV30 | CAWAGAAGNTIYF | TGTGCCTGGGCAGGGGCAGCGGGAAACACCATATATTTT
- | TRBJ1-1 | few | TRBV19 | CASRRAGTNTEAFF | TGTGCCAGTAGGAGGGCAGGGACGAACACTGAAGCTTTCTTT
TRBD2 | TRBJ2-1 | many | TRBV11-3 | CASSFRLAGSNEQFF | TGTGCCAGCAGCTTTAGACTAGCGGGAAGCAATGAGCAGTTCTTC
- | TRBJ2-2 | few | TRBV4-3 | CASSQDLGRLGELFF | TGCGCCAGCAGCCAAGACCTTGGCCGTCTGGGGGAGCTGTTTTTT
- | TRBJ2-7 | - | TRBV5-6 | CASSLVPSEQYF | TGTGCCAGCAGCTTGGTACCCTCGGAGCAGTACTTC
- | TRBJ2-5 | - | TRBV6-1 | CASSEAGSKIDQYF | TGTGCCAGCAGTGAAGCGGGGTCCAAGATTGACCAGTACTTC
- | TRBJ2-7 | few | TRBV10-2 | CASLGGSYYEQYF | TGCGCCAGCTTGGGCGGGTCCTACTACGAGCAGTACTTC
- | TRBJ2-5 | few | TRBV4-2 | CASSQEGNRPQETQYF | TGTGCCAGCAGCCAAGAAGGGAACAGGCCTCAAGAGACCCAGTACTTC
- | TRBJ2-1 | - | TRBV19 | CASSPSRTFNEQFF | TGTGCCAGTAGTCCAAGCCGGACTTTCAATGAGCAGTTCTTC
- | TRBJ2-3 | few | TRBV6-2/TRBV6-3 | CASSYSEEPTDTQYF | TGTGCCAGCAGTTACTCGGAGGAGCCCACAGATACGCAGTATTTT
TRBD2 | TRBJ2-2 | - | TRBV19 | CASSIDLLGLAGVHGELFF | TGTGCCAGTAGTATAGATCTCTTAGGGCTAGCGGGAGTCCACGGGGAGCTGTTTTTT
TRBD1 | TRBJ2-1 | few | TRBV9 | CASSVEQGFPYNEQFF | TGTGCCAGCAGCGTAGAACAGGGGTTTCCCTACAATGAGCAGTTCTTC
TRBD1 | TRBJ1-1 | - | TRBV4-1 | CASSPVGRGRRTEAFF | TGCGCCAGCAGCCCAGTAGGCAGGGGGCGTAGAACTGAAGCTTTCTTT
- | TRBJ1-1 | - | TRBV18 | CASSHDRMNTEAFF | TGTGCCAGCTCACATGACAGAATGAACACTGAAGCTTTCTTT
- | TRBJ2-5 | few | TRBV15 | CATSRDQARGPQETQYF | TGTGCCACCAGCAGAGATCAAGCTCGGGGTCCCCAAGAGACCCAGTACTTC
TRBD1 | TRBJ1-1 | - | TRBV6-1 | CASRLGGPNTEAFF | TGTGCCAGCAGACTAGGGGGCCCGAACACTGAAGCTTTCTTT
TRBD1 | TRBJ2-2 | few | TRBV12-3/TRBV12-4 | CASRLATGTGAGELFF | TGTGCCAGCAGGTTGGCGACCGGGACAGGGGCCGGGGAGCTGTTTTTT
- | TRBJ2-7 | few | TRBV7-9 | CASSPEGGYEQYF | TGTGCCAGCAGCCCTGAGGGGGGCTACGAGCAGTACTTC
- | TRBJ1-2 | - | TRBV6-5 | CASSYSIGGNNYGYTF | TGTGCCAGCAGTTACTCAATCGGGGGGAATAACTATGGCTACACCTTC
TRBD2 | TRBJ2-7 | many | TRBV20-1 | CSADPGTSGISYEQYF | TGCAGTGCTGATCCCGGGACTAGCGGGATATCGTACGAGCAGTACTTC
- | TRBJ2-3 | - | TRBV20-1 | CSARGSSFLVDTQYF | TGCAGTGCCAGGGGTTCTAGTTTTTTGGTAGATACGCAGTATTTT
TRBD1 | TRBJ2-2 | few | TRBV7-9 | CASSPPGQVNTGELFF | TGTGCCAGCAGCCCACCGGGACAGGTCAACACCGGGGAGCTGTTTTTT
- | TRBJ1-5 | few | TRBV2 | CASSVGTLNQPQHF | TGTGCCAGCAGTGTAGGGACACTTAATCAGCCCCAGCATTTT
- | TRBJ2-5 | - | TRBV7-2 | CASASRGAGVQETQYF | TGTGCCAGCGCGAGTCGGGGCGCCGGGGTCCAAGAGACCCAGTACTTC
TRBD1 | TRBJ1-2 | - | TRBV6-5 | CATRVGGAYGYTF | TGTGCCACCCGGGTAGGGGGCGCCTATGGCTACACCTTC
- | TRBJ2-1 | few | TRBV3-1 | CASSLRGKDEQFF | TGTGCCAGCAGCCTCAGGGGAAAGGATGAGCAGTTCTTC
TRBD2 | TRBJ2-3 | - | TRBV24-1 | CATSLAGASTDTQYF | TGTGCCACCAGCCTAGCGGGGGCGAGCACAGATACGCAGTATTTT
TRBD2 | TRBJ2-2 | - | TRBV20-1 | CSARNAGEDTGELFF | TGCAGTGCTAGAAATGCGGGAGAGGACACCGGGGAGCTGTTTTTT
TRBD2 | TRBJ2-7 | - | TRBV5-1 | CASSDGLAGNEQYF | TGCGCCAGCAGCGACGGACTAGCGGGGAATGAGCAGTACTTC
- | TRBJ1-6 | - | TRBV30 | CAWRGLWNSPLHF | TGTGCCTGGAGGGGACTTTGGAATTCACCCCTCCACTTT
- | TRBJ1-2 | - | TRBV7-2 | CASSLGWERTLDTF | TGTGCCAGCAGCTTAGGCTGGGAGCGGACCCTCGACACCTTC